The 24 T cell receptor beta chains presented below share a single source sample, sequenced in a study of response to subunit inactivated influenza vaccine. TCRdb itself ran the RT-PCR reads through MiXCR, one entry per CDR3 protein. This sample has more than 400,000 distinct CDR3 sequences, with 6% to 9% found just once. The material sequenced was PBMCs from blood, taken about 24 months after vaccination. The receptors were sampled from a man between 50 and 70 years old who received an inactivated influenza vaccine.

V gene TRBV12-3 or TRBV12-4 combines with J gene TRBJ2-7; D is perhaps TRBD2 (6 bases). The length of the CDR3 is 14 residues. V lost 8 bases and J lost 6, with 20 bases in between. CDR3 in DNA: TGTGCCAGCCGCGGGTGTAGGGAGGTTTGCGAGCAGTACTTC. Its protein product is CASRGCREVCEQYF.

This clonotype was recorded at least ten times. The chain employs TRBV27 and TRBJ2-3; D may be TRBD2 (6 bases). There are 13 residues in the CDR3. V lost 8 bases and J lost 5, with 14 bases in between. The germline V gene has CDR1 MNHEY and CDR2 SMNVEV (reference sequence). In nucleotides, the CDR3 is TGTGCCAGCTGTGGGGGGATGGGAGATACGCAGTATTTT. Translation gives CASCGGMGDTQYF.

This clonotype was counted many times. CDR3 in DNA: TGTGCCAGCAATCCGGCAGACTATAGCTCCTACGAGCAGTACTTC. Residues: CASNPADYSSYEQYF. V is TRBV11-2 and J is TRBJ2-7; tentative D call: TRBD2 (5 bases). V shed 7 bases and J shed 0 bases, with 16 bases lying between them. CDR1 and CDR2 (germline): SGHAT, FQNNGV. The CDR3 runs 15 residues.

This clonotype was detected many times. The chain recombines TRBV12-3 or TRBV12-4 with TRBJ2-5, with D possibly called TRBD1 or TRBD2 (5 bases each). Trimming removed 4 bases at V and 5 bases at J, with 5 bases between. The CDR3 runs 11 residues. The CDR3 sequence is CASSWGETQYF. The DNA for the CDR3 is TGTGCCAGCAGTTGGGGGGAGACCCAGTACTTC.

The chain uses TRBV6-2 or TRBV6-3 and TRBJ2-6, with D tentatively TRBD2 (7 bases). Germline CDR1 MNHEY, CDR2 SVGEGT. The CDR3 consists of 20 residues. Trimming left V 5 bases short and J 4 bases short, with 27 bases between. CDR3 sequence (DNA): TGTGCCAGCAGTACCTTGGGGGCGGGAGAAAGCTTTTCCGGGGCCAACGTCCTGACTTTC. It codes for CASSTLGAGESFSGANVLTF.

This clonotype was detected many times. The chain employs TRBV20-1 and TRBJ2-1; D is possibly TRBD1 or TRBD2 (5 bases each). V was clipped by 7 bases and J by 5 bases, with 21 bases between them. Per germline, CDR1 DFQATT and CDR2 SNEGSKA (reference sequence). This CDR3 comprises 15 residues. The CDR3 here is CSGMNAGRRNNEQFF. CDR3 DNA: TGCAGTGGCATGAATGCAGGGAGAAGAAACAATGAGCAGTTCTTC.

This clonotype appeared many times. This sequence joins TRBV28 and TRBJ2-1; D possibly matches TRBD1 or TRBD2 (5 bases each). Germline loops: CDR1 MDHEN, CDR2 SYDVKM. CDR3 length: 13 residues. V was trimmed by 8 bases and J by 6 bases, leaving 14 bases between them. CDR3 protein: CASYFSGGNEQFF. CDR3 sequence (DNA): TGTGCCAGCTACTTCAGTGGGGGCAATGAGCAGTTCTTC.

The table lists this clonotype with many counts. The CDR3 region is CASSPQGGTVNIQYF. Written as DNA, the CDR3 is TGTGCCAGCAGCCCCCAGGGCGGGACGGTAAACATTCAGTACTTC. V and J are TRBV9 and TRBJ2-4, with D possibly TRBD2 on 6 matching bases. Trimming removed 4 bases from V and 6 bases from J, with 17 bases in between. The length of the CDR3 is 15 residues. Germline V lookup: CDR1 SGDLS, CDR2 YYNGEE.

This clonotype was picked up many times. CDR3 in amino acids: CASTKGAETNEKLFF. The CDR3 nucleotides read TGTGCCAGCACCAAAGGGGCGGAAACTAATGAAAAACTGTTTTTT. The rearrangement uses TRBV12-3 or TRBV12-4 and TRBJ1-4, with D possibly matching TRBD1 (5 bases). Trimming took off 7 bases at V and 1 base at J, with 13 bases between the two ends. The CDR3 extends over 15 amino acids.

The chain combines TRBV5-5 with TRBJ1-4; possible D gene TRBD1, 5 bases. Germline-derived CDR1 and CDR2 are SGHKS and YYEKEE (reference sequence). This CDR3 spans 15 amino acids. V was shortened by 0 bases and J by 10 bases, with 16 bases between the two germline ends. CDR3 in DNA: TGTGCCAGCAGCTTGGAGGGGCAGCAGTCGACAAAACTGTTTTTT. It yields the protein CASSLEGQQSTKLFF.

This clonotype was detected ten times or more. CDR3 coding DNA: TGTGCCAGCAGTTTTACCGGCCCCACCGGGGAGCTGTTTTTT. Residues: CASSFTGPTGELFF. The V gene is TRBV12-3 or TRBV12-4, the J gene TRBJ2-2, with D hard to call. This CDR3 has 14 residues. The germline V and J ends were trimmed by 3 bases and 4 bases, with 9 bases remaining between them.

This clonotype was picked up many times. CDR3 bases: TGTGCCAGCAGCCCGGGACTAGAGACCCAGTACTTC. It yields the protein CASSPGLETQYF. The rearrangement links TRBV2 to TRBJ2-5, with D possibly being TRBD2 (6 bases). Trimming took off 6 bases at V and 4 bases at J, with 9 bases between the two ends. This CDR3 has 12 amino acids. Per germline, CDR1 SNHLY and CDR2 FYNNEI.

Note on this clonotype: With a much larger clone just one base away, this may be a read error. The chain uses TRBV3-1 and TRBJ2-5; D is perhaps TRBD2 (6 bases). V lost 3 bases to trimming and J lost 7 bases, with 21 bases between them. The CDR3 length is 16 residues. The V gene's germline CDR1 is LGHDT and CDR2 YNNKEL (reference sequence). Written as DNA, the CDR3 is TGTGCCAGCAGCCAGTCGGCGGAGGGGCTTCAGGCGACCCAGTACTTC. Protein sequence: CASSQSAEGLQATQYF.

The chain links TRBV7-9 to TRBJ2-3; TRBD2 agrees at 9 bases. This CDR3 spans 15 amino acids. Germline V lookup: CDR1 SEHNR, CDR2 FQNEAQ (reference sequence). V trimming: 6 bases; J trimming: 3 bases; junction bases outside the gene matches: 7. The CDR3 region has the DNA TGTGCCAGCAGTCCTGGACTAGCGCAAACAGATACGCAGTATTTT. It translates to CASSPGLAQTDTQYF.

This clonotype came up many times. The chain joins TRBV5-5 to TRBJ1-1, with 9 bases lining up with TRBD1. Germline CDR1 and CDR2: SGHKS and YYEKEE (reference sequence). Trimming cost V 0 bases and J 1 base; bases outside gene matches: 1. The CDR3 is 15 residues long. The CDR3 loop is CASSLGQGGNTEAFF. The CDR3 nucleotides are TGTGCCAGCAGCTTGGGACAGGGGGGGAACACTGAAGCTTTCTTT.

The chain employs TRBV7-9 and TRBJ1-3; D uncertain. There are 11 residues in the CDR3. Germline V gene sequence: CDR1 SEHNR, CDR2 FQNEAQ (reference sequence). The V and J ends lost 11 bases and 8 bases respectively, with 13 bases between them. The CDR3 region has the DNA TGTGCCGGCCGATCCGGAGACACCATATATTTT. This sequence encodes CAGRSGDTIYF. The entire variable domain, with the rest obtained from reference TRBV7-9 and TRBJ1-3, is as follows: DTGVSQNPRHKITKRGQNVTFRCDPISEHNRLYWYRQTLGQGPEFLTYFQNEAQLEKSRLLSDRFSAERPKGSFSTLEIQRTEQGDSAMYLCAGRSGDTIYFGEGSWLTVV.

This clonotype has a handful of counts. The junction does not match germline at one end; this may be a read error. In DNA form, the CDR3 reads TGCAGTGCTAGGGACTTACACCACGAGACCCAGTACTTC. It yields the protein CSARDLHHETQYF. This rearrangement joins TRBV20-1 to TRBJ2-5, with TRBD2 as a possible D gene (5 bases). Looked up from germline, CDR1 is DFQATT and CDR2 is SNEGSKA (reference sequence). This CDR3 is 13 amino acids long.

This clonotype was recorded at least ten times. The chain uses TRBV5-1 and TRBJ1-2; D might be TRBD1 (6 bases). Between the trimmed V and J ends, which lost 4 bases and 6 bases, there was a span of 16 bases. CDR3 length: 14 amino acids. CDR1 and CDR2 from the germline V gene are SGHRS and YFSETQ. The CDR3 loop is CASSTTQGVHGYTF. The CDR3 DNA reads as TGCGCCAGCAGCACGACACAGGGAGTGCATGGCTACACCTTC. Using reference TRBV5-1 and TRBJ1-2 for the parts outside the CDR3, the full variable domain is KAGVTQTPRYLIKTRGQQVTLSCSPISGHRSVSWYQQTPGQGLQFLFEYFSETQRNKGNFPGRFSGRQFSNSRSEMNVSTLELGDSALYLCASSTTQGVHGYTFGSGTRLTVV.

The genes are TRBV20-1 and TRBJ2-7, with 10 positions matching TRBD1. CDR1 is DFQATT, CDR2 SNEGSKA, per germline (reference sequence). The CDR3 is made up of 14 amino acids. The junction had 10 bases not matched to a gene; V was cut back by 6 bases and J by 5 bases. The CDR3 here is CSARAWDRGHEQYF. The CDR3 bases are TGCAGTGCCCGTGCTTGGGACAGGGGCCACGAGCAGTACTTC.

This clonotype has only a few counts. The chain carries TRBV11-1 and TRBJ2-3, with 13 bases matching TRBD2. The CDR3 runs 18 residues. Trimming removed 4 bases from V and 1 base from J; junction bases left unmatched: 8. The germline CDR1 and CDR2 sequences are SGHAT and FQDESV (reference sequence). The CDR3 sequence: CASSSGLAGLVGTDTQYF. The CDR3 DNA follows: TGTGCCAGCAGCTCGGGACTAGCGGGACTCGTCGGCACAGATACGCAGTATTTT.

V is TRBV10-3 and J is TRBJ1-4; D gene ambiguous. This CDR3 contains 14 residues. The V end lost 4 bases, the J end lost 3 bases, and 9 bases lay between the germline ends. Looked up from germline, CDR1 is ENHRY and CDR2 is SYGVKD. The CDR3 nucleotides read TGTGCCATCAGTGGCGGCGCGCCTAATGAAAAACTGTTTTTT. Amino acid sequence: CAISGGAPNEKLFF.

The rearrangement joins TRBV20-1 to TRBJ2-7; D gene uncertain. V dropped 3 bases and J dropped 5 bases, with 14 bases sitting between them. This CDR3 region has 13 residues. Germline lookup yields CDR1 DFQATT and CDR2 SNEGSKA (reference sequence). CDR3 in DNA: TGCAGTGCTAGTTTGGGCAGAATCAACGAGCAGTACTTC. Translating gives CSASLGRINEQYF.

The gene calls are TRBV15 and TRBJ1-6; D gene unclear. V was clipped by 5 bases and J by 8 bases, with 10 bases between them. Germline V gene data show CDR1 as LNHNV and CDR2 as YYDKDF (reference sequence). The CDR3 consists of 13 residues. The CDR3 coding sequence is TGTGCCACCAGCGGCCTTCAGGATTCACCCCTCCACTTT. Translation: CATSGLQDSPLHF.

This clonotype has only a few counts. V gene TRBV29-1 combines with J gene TRBJ2-1; the D is unclear. CDR3 length: 14 amino acids. V lost 4 bases and J lost 6, with 16 bases in between. Germline CDR1 and CDR2: SQVTM and ANQGSEA. CDR3 sequence: CSVAHLGKSNEQFF. Here the CDR3 DNA reads TGCAGCGTTGCCCACTTGGGGAAGAGCAATGAGCAGTTCTTC.